One and the same sample provided the 16 T cell receptor beta chains below, sequenced in a study of technical replicates of blood from a few donors. Profiled with immunoSEQ multiplex PCR; TCRdb holds only in-frame clones, not every one. The data show 65,000 to 95,000 clones, 98% seen once. Sequenced: T cells isolated from PBMCs. The source of these receptors is a human donor in good health.

The gene calls are TRBV19 and TRBJ2-1, with 9 positions matching TRBD2. J lost 1 base, V lost 3 bases, and 13 bases had no gene match. Germline assignment: CDR1 LNHDA and CDR2 SQIVND (reference sequence). This CDR3 is built from 19 residues. Here the CDR3 DNA reads TGTGCCAGTAGTATGGAGACTAGCGGCCGCTACCCTTCCTACAATGAGCAGTTCTTC. Its protein product is CASSMETSGRYPSYNEQFF.

V is TRBV11-2 and J is TRBJ1-1; D is perhaps TRBD1 (5 bases). The CDR3 runs 14 residues. Trimming left V 2 bases short and J 4 bases short, with 11 bases between. CDR1 and CDR2 (germline): SGHAT, FQNNGV. CDR3: CASSLYQGVTEAFF. In DNA, the CDR3 is TGTGCCAGCAGCTTATATCAGGGTGTCACTGAAGCTTTCTTT.

The rearrangement links TRBV20-1 to TRBJ2-5; 8 nucleotides align to TRBD1. Trimming removed 7 bases from V and 6 bases from J; junction bases left unmatched: 4. Germline-derived CDR1 and CDR2 are DFQATT and SNEGSKA (reference sequence). This CDR3 has 11 residues. CDR3 in amino acids: CSVTGGQTQYF. The CDR3 DNA reads TGCAGTGTAACAGGGGGGCAGACCCAGTACTTC.

The genes are TRBV2 and TRBJ2-3, with D perhaps TRBD2 (6 bases). CDR3 length equals 15 residues. The V gene lost 6 bases and the J gene lost 3 bases, with 16 bases spanning the gap. CDR1 is SNHLY, CDR2 FYNNEI, per germline. The CDR3 loop reads CASRGFGGLTDTQYF. The CDR3 nucleotides read TGTGCCAGCAGGGGCTTTGGGGGGTTGACAGATACGCAGTATTTT.

CDR3 in amino acids: CASRQTGVVSEAFF. The CDR3 coding sequence is TGCGCCAGCAGGCAGACAGGGGTGGTGTCTGAAGCTTTCTTT. The chain employs TRBV4-1 and TRBJ1-1; 8 bases are a match to TRBD1. Trimming cost V 6 bases and J 6 bases; bases outside gene matches: 9. Germline CDR1 and CDR2: MGHRA and YSYEKL. The CDR3 has 14 amino acids.

This chain links TRBV2 with TRBJ1-6; TRBD1 matches at 7 bases. V shed 2 bases, J shed 7 bases, and the junction held 2 bases outside the gene matches. This CDR3 has 14 residues. Germline V gives CDR1 SNHLY, CDR2 FYNNEI. CDR3: CASSESQGNSPLHF. CDR3 DNA: TGTGCCAGCAGTGAATCACAGGGGAATTCACCCCTCCACTTT.

The chain is built from TRBV5-1 and TRBJ2-7; 10 positions match TRBD2. In germline, CDR1 is SGHRS, CDR2 YFSETQ. There are 15 residues in the CDR3. Losses at the gene ends were 0 bases for V and 1 base for J; bases not matched to a gene: 1. CDR3 sequence reads: CASSLGSGRSYEQYF. The CDR3 DNA follows: TGCGCCAGCAGCTTGGGTAGCGGGAGGTCCTACGAGCAGTACTTC.

The chain couples TRBV11-2 to TRBJ2-1; D may be TRBD2 (6 bases). CDR1 and CDR2 from the germline V gene are SGHAT and FQNNGV. The CDR3 has 14 amino acids. V lost 5 bases and J 9 bases, leaving 17 bases between the germline ends. In nucleotides, the CDR3 is TGTGCCAGCAGCACTGAGGACTATTTGGGTGAGCAGTTCTTC. The encoded protein is CASSTEDYLGEQFF.

This clone was picked up one time. The CDR3 protein is CASSLYGDRGEPKNIQYF. Here the CDR3 DNA reads TGTGCCAGCAGCTTGTACGGGGACAGGGGGGAACCCAAAAACATTCAGTACTTC. This chain links TRBV5-4 with TRBJ2-4; 11 bases align to TRBD1. V trimming: 1 base; J trimming: 2 bases; junction bases outside the gene matches: 8. This CDR3 has 18 amino acids. Germline V lookup: CDR1 SGHNT, CDR2 YYREEE (reference sequence).

The genes are TRBV7-9 and TRBJ2-1, with TRBD2 matching over 7 bases. Trimming cost V 0 bases and J 7 bases; bases outside gene matches: 15. The length of the CDR3 is 18 residues. Looked up from germline, CDR1 is SEHNR and CDR2 is FQNEAQ (reference sequence). The CDR3 nucleotides are TGTGCCAGCAGCTTAGCGGGTGGTAGCGGGTTCCCCGGGAATGAGCAGTTCTTC. Translating it yields CASSLAGGSGFPGNEQFF.

This chain connects TRBV30 to TRBJ1-5, with D possibly TRBD1 on 6 matching bases. CDR1 and CDR2 from the germline V gene are GTSNPN and SVGIG (reference sequence). Trimming left V 0 bases short and J 4 bases short, with 10 bases between. CDR3 length: 14 residues. The DNA for the CDR3 is TGTGCCTGGAGTGTACACAGGGCTAATCAGCCCCAGCATTTT. It codes for CAWSVHRANQPQHF.

The chain couples TRBV28 to TRBJ1-1; unclear D gene. Deletions cut 2 bases from V and 8 bases from J, with 6 bases between. CDR1 is MDHEN and CDR2 is SYDVKM in the germline V gene. This CDR3 has 11 amino acids. CDR3 nucleotide sequence: TGTGCCAGCAGTTTAACGAGGGAAGCTTTCTTT. It specifies CASSLTREAFF.

The genes are TRBV4-1 and TRBJ2-5; TRBD2 might be the D (6 bases). This CDR3 comprises 15 residues. In germline, CDR1 is MGHRA, CDR2 YSYEKL. V shed 1 base and J shed 2 bases, with 11 bases lying between them. CDR3 protein: CASSQGIAEQETQYF. The DNA of the CDR3 is TGCGCCAGCAGCCAAGGTATAGCGGAACAAGAGACCCAGTACTTC.

This rearrangement joins TRBV18 to TRBJ2-5; D might be TRBD2 (6 bases). The length of the CDR3 is 15 residues. The germline V gene has CDR1 KGHSH and CDR2 LQKENI. With 2 bases removed from V and 0 bases from J, the gap between germline ends came to 10 bases. CDR3 amino acids: CASSPSRGYQETQYF. Here the CDR3 DNA reads TGTGCCAGCTCACCATCGCGGGGCTACCAAGAGACCCAGTACTTC.

V usage is TRBV11-2 and J usage is TRBJ2-5; D might be TRBD2 (6 bases). The CDR3 totals 15 residues. In germline, CDR1 is SGHAT, CDR2 FQNNGV. V was clipped by 4 bases and J by 5 bases, with 17 bases between them. This CDR3 reads CASSSVGRIRETQYF. CDR3 DNA sequence: TGTGCCAGCAGCTCGGTCGGGAGAATCAGGGAGACCCAGTACTTC.

The chain employs TRBV7-2 and TRBJ1-1; D ambiguous. Trimming removed 4 bases at V and 4 bases at J, with 22 bases between. This CDR3 has 17 amino acids. Germline V CDR1 and CDR2: SGHTA, FQGNSA. The CDR3 loop is CASSSQKLRDRSTEAFF. CDR3 sequence (DNA): TGTGCCAGCAGCTCACAAAAACTGCGGGATCGGAGCACTGAAGCTTTCTTT. The full variable domain, in which reference TRBV7-2 and TRBJ1-1 provide the parts outside the CDR3, is GAGVSQSPSNKVTEKGKDVELRCDPISGHTALYWYRQSLGQGLEFLIYFQGNSAPDKSGLPSDRFSAERTGGSVSTLTIQRTQQEDSAVYLCASSSQKLRDRSTEAFFGQGTRLTVV.